The clone carrying this TCR beta chain was detected once. What it binds is not known. Profiling relied on immunoSEQ multiplex PCR, and the TCRdb table lists in-frame clones only, not all of them. The sample lists roughly 100,000 clones, more than 80% occurring once. Trimming took 3 bases from V and 3 from J; bases not matched to a gene: 7. CDR1 is SNHLY and CDR2 is FYNNEI in the germline V gene. CDR3 size: 16 residues. The data belong to a study of OX40 agonist ivuxolimab in advanced cancers. Broader study findings: People who partly responded at 0.1-3.0 mg/kg had some of the least clonal expansion seen.

Sequencing used CD4+ or CD8+ T cells sorted from blood, obtained in a trial of the OX40 agonist ivuxolimab. The clonotype was recovered from an adult with an advanced solid tumor such as melanoma, head and neck, liver or kidney cancer. This sequence joins TRBV2 and TRBJ2-3; TRBD2 matches at 9 bases. The DNA for the CDR3 is TGTGCCAGCAGTGAGGCGGGGGGGGGCCGAACAGATACGCAGTATTTT. It yields the protein CASSEAGGGRTDTQYF.